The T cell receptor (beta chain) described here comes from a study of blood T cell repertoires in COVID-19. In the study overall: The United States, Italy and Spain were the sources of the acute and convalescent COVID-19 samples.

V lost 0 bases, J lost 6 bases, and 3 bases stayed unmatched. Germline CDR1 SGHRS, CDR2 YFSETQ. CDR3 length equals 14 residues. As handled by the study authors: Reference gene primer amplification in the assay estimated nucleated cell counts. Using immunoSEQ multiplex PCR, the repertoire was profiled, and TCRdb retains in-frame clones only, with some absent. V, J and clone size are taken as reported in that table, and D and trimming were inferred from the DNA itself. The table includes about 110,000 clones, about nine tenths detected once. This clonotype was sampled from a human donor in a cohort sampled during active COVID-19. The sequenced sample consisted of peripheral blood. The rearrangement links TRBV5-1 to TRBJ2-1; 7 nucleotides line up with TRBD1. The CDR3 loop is CASSLERGLNEQFF. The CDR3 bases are TGCGCCAGCAGCTTGGAGAGGGGGCTCAATGAGCAGTTCTTC. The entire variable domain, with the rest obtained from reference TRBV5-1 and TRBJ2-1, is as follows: KAGVTQTPRYLIKTRGQQVTLSCSPISGHRSVSWYQQTPGQGLQFLFEYFSETQRNKGNFPGRFSGRQFSNSRSEMNVSTLELGDSALYLCASSLERGLNEQFFGPGTRLTVL.